This T cell receptor beta chain originates from a study of control samples from healthy donors and cancer patients. The V and J ends lost 5 bases and 4 bases respectively, with 15 bases between them. The germline gives CDR1 MDHEN, CDR2 SYDVKM. This CDR3 is 15 amino acids long. This table comes from immunoSEQ multiplex PCR, and its TCRdb copy is limited to in-frame clones, with some not included. The sample yields about 110,000 clones, 70% to 85% seen once. The material sequenced was blood. The sequence was collected from a man aged 18 to 29 in good health. The genes are TRBV28 and TRBJ1-5; D not certain. This chain's CDR3 is CASSPSLGPNQPQHF. Here the CDR3 DNA reads TGTGCCAGCAGTCCATCCCTAGGGCCGAATCAGCCCCAGCATTTT.